One TCR beta chain is described in this entry. Under the authors' procedure: Scientists estimated how many nucleated cells there were by amplifying reference gene primers. The table came from immunoSEQ multiplex PCR; TCRdb's copy has only in-frame clones and leaves some out. V and J calls and clone size are as listed in that table; D and trimming were resolved from the DNA. This table holds around 200,000 clones, around 85% found once. This specimen comes from a study of blood T cell repertoires in COVID-19. V was cut by 1 base and J by 2 bases, with 13 bases left in between. CDR1 and CDR2 (germline): SGHRS, YFSETQ. The CDR3 covers 16 residues.

The gene calls are TRBV5-1 and TRBJ2-4, with D maybe TRBD2 (6 bases). The source material was peripheral blood. This clonotype was sampled from a human donor in a cohort sampled during active COVID-19. The CDR3 protein is CASSLTAGGTKNIQYF. CDR3 bases: TGCGCCAGCAGCTTGACGGCAGGAGGGACCAAAAACATTCAGTACTTC.